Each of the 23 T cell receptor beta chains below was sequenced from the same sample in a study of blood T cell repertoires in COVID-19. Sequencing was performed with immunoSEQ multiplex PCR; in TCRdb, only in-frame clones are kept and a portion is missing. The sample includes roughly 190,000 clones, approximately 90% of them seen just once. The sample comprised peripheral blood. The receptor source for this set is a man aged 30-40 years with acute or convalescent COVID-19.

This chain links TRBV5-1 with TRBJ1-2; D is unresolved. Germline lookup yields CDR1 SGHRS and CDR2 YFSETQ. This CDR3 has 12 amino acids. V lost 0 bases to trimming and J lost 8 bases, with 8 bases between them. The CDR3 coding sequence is TGCGCCAGCAGCTTGGAGAGGTCCGGCTACACCTTC. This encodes CASSLERSGYTF. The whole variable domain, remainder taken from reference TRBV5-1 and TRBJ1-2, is KAGVTQTPRYLIKTRGQQVTLSCSPISGHRSVSWYQQTPGQGLQFLFEYFSETQRNKGNFPGRFSGRQFSNSRSEMNVSTLELGDSALYLCASSLERSGYTFGSGTRLTVV.

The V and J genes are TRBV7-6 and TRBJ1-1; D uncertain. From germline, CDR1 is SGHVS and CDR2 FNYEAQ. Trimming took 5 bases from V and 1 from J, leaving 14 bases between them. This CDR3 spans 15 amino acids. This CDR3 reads CASSPDTSRNTEAFF. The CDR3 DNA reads TGTGCCAGCAGCCCTGACACCTCTCGGAACACTGAAGCTTTCTTT.

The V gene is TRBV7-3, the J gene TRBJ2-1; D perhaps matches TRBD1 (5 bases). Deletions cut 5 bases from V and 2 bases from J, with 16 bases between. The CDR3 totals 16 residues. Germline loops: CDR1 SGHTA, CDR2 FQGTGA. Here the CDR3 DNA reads TGTGCCAGCAGCATACAAGGGGATCCCACCTACAATGAGCAGTTCTTC. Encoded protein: CASSIQGDPTYNEQFF.

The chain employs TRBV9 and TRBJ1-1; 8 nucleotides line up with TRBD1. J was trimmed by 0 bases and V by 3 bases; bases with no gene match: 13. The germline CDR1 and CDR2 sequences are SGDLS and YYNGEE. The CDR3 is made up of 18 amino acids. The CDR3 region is CASSESVIRGPLNTEAFF. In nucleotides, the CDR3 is TGTGCCAGCAGCGAATCGGTTATCAGGGGGCCTCTGAACACTGAAGCTTTCTTT.

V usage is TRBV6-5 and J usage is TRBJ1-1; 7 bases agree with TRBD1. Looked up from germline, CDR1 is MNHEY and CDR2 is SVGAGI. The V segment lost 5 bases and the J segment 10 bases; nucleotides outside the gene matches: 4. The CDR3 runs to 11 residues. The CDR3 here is CASSRDRRAFF. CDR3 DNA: TGTGCCAGCAGTAGGGACAGACGAGCTTTCTTT.

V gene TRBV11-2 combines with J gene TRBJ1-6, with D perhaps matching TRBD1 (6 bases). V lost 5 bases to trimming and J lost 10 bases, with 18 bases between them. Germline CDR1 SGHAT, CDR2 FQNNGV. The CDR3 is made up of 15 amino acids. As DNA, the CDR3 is TGTGCCAGCAGCCCCATGACAGGTGGCGGCTCACCCCTCCACTTT. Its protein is CASSPMTGGGSPLHF. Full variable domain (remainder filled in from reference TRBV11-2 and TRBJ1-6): EAGVAQSPRYKIIEKRQSVAFWCNPISGHATLYWYQQILGQGPKLLIQFQNNGVVDDSQLPKDRFSAERLKGVDSTLKIQPAKLEDSAVYLCASSPMTGGGSPLHFGNGTRLTVT.

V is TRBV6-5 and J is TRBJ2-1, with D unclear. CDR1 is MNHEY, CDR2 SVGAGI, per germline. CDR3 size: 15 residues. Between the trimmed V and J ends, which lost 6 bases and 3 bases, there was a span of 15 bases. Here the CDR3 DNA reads TGTGCCAGCAGCGTTATAGCAGATAGCTACAATGAGCAGTTCTTC. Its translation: CASSVIADSYNEQFF.

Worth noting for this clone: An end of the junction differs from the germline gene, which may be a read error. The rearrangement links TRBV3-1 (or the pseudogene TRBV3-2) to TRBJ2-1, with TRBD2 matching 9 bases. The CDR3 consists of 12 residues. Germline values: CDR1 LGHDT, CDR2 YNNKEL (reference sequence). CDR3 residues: CASSQEAGGAIF. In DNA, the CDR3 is TGTGCCAGCAGCCAAGAAGCGGGAGGTGCGATCTTC.

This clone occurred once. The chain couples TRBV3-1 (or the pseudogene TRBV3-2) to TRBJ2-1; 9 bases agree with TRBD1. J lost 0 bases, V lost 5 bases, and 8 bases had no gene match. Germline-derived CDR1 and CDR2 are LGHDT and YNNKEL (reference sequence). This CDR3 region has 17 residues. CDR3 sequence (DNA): TGTGCCAGCAGCTCCTATGGGGGACAGGGCTCCTACAATGAGCAGTTCTTC. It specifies CASSSYGGQGSYNEQFF.

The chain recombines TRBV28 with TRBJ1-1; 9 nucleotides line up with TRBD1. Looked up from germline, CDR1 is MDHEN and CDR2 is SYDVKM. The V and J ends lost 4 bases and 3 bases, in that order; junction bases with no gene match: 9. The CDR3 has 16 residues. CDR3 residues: CASSSPGQGRDTEAFF. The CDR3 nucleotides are TGTGCCAGCAGTTCCCCAGGACAGGGGAGAGACACTGAAGCTTTCTTT.

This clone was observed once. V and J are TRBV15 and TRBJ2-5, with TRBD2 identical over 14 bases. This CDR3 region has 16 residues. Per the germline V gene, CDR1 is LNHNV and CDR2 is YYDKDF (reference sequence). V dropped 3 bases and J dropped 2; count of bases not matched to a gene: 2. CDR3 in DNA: TGTGCCACCAGCAGCGGACTAGCGGGAGGTCAAGAGACCCAGTACTTC. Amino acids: CATSSGLAGGQETQYF.

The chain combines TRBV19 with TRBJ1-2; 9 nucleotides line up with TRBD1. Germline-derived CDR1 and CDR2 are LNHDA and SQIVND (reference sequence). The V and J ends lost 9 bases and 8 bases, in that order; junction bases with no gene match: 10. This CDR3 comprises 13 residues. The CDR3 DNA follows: TGTGCCAGCTCGACAGGGGGGTTTGGAGGCTACACCTTC. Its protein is CASSTGGFGGYTF.

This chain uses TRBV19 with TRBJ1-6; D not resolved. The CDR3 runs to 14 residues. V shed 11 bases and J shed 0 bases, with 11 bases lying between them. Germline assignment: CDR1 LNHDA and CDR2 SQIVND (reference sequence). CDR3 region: CAAGGSSYNSPLHF. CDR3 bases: TGTGCCGCCGGAGGCAGCTCCTATAATTCACCCCTCCACTTT. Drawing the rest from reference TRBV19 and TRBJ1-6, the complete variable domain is DGGITQSPKYLFRKEGQNVTLSCEQNLNHDAMYWYRQDPGQGLRLIYYSQIVNDFQKGDIAEGYSVSREKKESFPLTVTSAQKNPTAFYLCAAGGSSYNSPLHFGNGTRLTVT.

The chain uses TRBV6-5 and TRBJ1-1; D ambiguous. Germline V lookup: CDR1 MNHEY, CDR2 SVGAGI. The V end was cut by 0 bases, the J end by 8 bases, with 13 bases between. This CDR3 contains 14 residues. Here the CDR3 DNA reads TGTGCCAGCAGTTACTCGTCGGGTGGTGTAGAAGCTTTCTTT. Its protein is CASSYSSGGVEAFF.

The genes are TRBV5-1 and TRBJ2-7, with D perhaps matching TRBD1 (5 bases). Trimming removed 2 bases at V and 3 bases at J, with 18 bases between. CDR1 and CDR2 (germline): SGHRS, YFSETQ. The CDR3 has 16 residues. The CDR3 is CASSLTDSPYYYEQYF. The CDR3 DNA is TGCGCCAGCAGCTTAACCGACAGCCCCTACTACTACGAGCAGTACTTC.

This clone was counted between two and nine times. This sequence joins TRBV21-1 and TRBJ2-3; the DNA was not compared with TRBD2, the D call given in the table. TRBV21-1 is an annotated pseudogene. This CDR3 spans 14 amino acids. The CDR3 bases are TGTGCCAGCAGCGCGAGGGTTAGCACAGATACGCAGTATTTT. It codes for CASSARVSTDTQYF.

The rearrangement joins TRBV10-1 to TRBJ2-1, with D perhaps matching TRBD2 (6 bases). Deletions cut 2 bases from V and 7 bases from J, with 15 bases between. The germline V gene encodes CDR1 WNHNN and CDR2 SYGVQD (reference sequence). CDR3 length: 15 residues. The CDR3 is CASSEPGTPRNEQFF. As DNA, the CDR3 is TGCGCCAGCAGTGAGCCAGGGACTCCCAGGAATGAGCAGTTCTTC.

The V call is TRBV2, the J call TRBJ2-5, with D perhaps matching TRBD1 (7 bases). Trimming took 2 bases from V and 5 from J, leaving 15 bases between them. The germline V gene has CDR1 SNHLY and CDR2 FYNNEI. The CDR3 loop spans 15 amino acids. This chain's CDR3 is CASSEQGGIVETQYF. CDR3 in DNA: TGTGCCAGCAGTGAACAGGGGGGAATTGTGGAGACCCAGTACTTC.

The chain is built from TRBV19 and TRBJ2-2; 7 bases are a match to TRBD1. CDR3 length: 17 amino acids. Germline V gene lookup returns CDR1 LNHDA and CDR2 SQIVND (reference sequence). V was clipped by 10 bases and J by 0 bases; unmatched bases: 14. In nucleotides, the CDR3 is TGTGCCACAAAAGGGGGCAGGCGGACAGCGAACACCGGGGAGCTGTTTTTT. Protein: CATKGGRRTANTGELFF. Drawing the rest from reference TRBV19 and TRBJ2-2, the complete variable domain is DGGITQSPKYLFRKEGQNVTLSCEQNLNHDAMYWYRQDPGQGLRLIYYSQIVNDFQKGDIAEGYSVSREKKESFPLTVTSAQKNPTAFYLCATKGGRRTANTGELFFGEGSRLTVL.

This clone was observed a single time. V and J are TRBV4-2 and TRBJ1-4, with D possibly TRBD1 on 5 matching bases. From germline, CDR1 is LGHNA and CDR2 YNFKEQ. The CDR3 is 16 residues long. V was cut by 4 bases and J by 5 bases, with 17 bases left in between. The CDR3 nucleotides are TGTGCCAGCAGCCGCGTCGTTACAGGACCAAATGAAAAACTGTTTTTT. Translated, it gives CASSRVVTGPNEKLFF.

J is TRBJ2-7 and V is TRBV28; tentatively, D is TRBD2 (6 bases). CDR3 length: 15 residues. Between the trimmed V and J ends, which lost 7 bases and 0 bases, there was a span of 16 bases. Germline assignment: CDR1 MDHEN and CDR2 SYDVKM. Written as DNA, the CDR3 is TGTGCCAGCACCAGTGGACGGGAGCGCTCCTACGAGCAGTACTTC. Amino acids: CASTSGRERSYEQYF.

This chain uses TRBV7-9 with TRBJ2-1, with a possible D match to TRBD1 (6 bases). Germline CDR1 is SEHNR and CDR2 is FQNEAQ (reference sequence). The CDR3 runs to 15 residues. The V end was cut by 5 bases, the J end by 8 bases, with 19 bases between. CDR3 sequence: CASSPHTLGADEQFF. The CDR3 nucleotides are TGTGCCAGCAGCCCTCACACACTGGGGGCCGATGAGCAGTTCTTC.

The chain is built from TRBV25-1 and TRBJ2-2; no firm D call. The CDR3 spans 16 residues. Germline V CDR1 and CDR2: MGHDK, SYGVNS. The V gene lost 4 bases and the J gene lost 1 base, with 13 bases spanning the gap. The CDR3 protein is CASSARRGGNTGELFF. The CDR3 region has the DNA TGTGCCAGCAGTGCCCGACGAGGCGGGAACACCGGGGAGCTGTTTTTT. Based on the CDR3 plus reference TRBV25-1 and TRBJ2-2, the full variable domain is EADIYQTPRYLVIGTGKKITLECSQTMGHDKMYWYQQDPGMELHLIHYSYGVNSTEKGDLSSESTVSRIRTEHFPLTLESARPSHTSQYLCASSARRGGNTGELFFGEGSRLTVL.